This T cell receptor beta chain derives from a study of blood T cell repertoires in COVID-19. On the study more broadly: PBMCs, B-cell-depleted T cells, or T cells were the source of the cDNA or gDNA that made up the material.

Trimming at V came to 6 bases and at J to 6 bases, leaving 8 bases not matched to a gene. Germline CDR1 reads SGHTA; CDR2 reads FQGNSA. This CDR3 is built from 14 residues. Authors' data handling: Amplification of reference gene primers provided the estimated nucleated cell counts. The method was immunoSEQ multiplex PCR; TCRdb's version includes in-frame clones alone and lacks a portion of them. V and J calls and clone size are copied from that table; D and trimming were computed from the DNA. The repertoire holds about 150,000 clones, with 78% as singletons. This chain connects TRBV7-2 to TRBJ2-3; 8 bases match TRBD1. Sequenced sample: peripheral blood. This TCR was recovered from a man aged 55 to 70 who had recovered from COVID-19. CDR3 DNA sequence: TGTGCCAGCAGTCCGAGACAGGGGTATGATACGCAGTATTTT. It specifies CASSPRQGYDTQYF.